These 28 T cell receptor beta chains came from one sample sequenced in a study of blood T cell repertoires in COVID-19. Profiling relied on immunoSEQ multiplex PCR, and the TCRdb table lists in-frame clones only, not all of them. The sample lists about 74,000 clones; approximately 80% were seen once. Sequencing used peripheral blood. The source is a human donor in a cohort sampled during active COVID-19.

The chain combines TRBV11-2 with TRBJ2-3, with D maybe TRBD2 (6 bases). The CDR3 is made up of 15 amino acids. The V gene's germline CDR1 is SGHAT and CDR2 FQNNGV. V gave up 3 bases and J gave up 2 bases, with 12 bases separating them. The CDR3: CASSFTGTPTDTQYF. DNA for the CDR3: TGTGCCAGCAGCTTCACCGGGACTCCCACAGATACGCAGTATTTT.

This chain joins TRBV5-6 and TRBJ1-2, with D possibly being TRBD1 (6 bases). V dropped 4 bases and J dropped 0 bases, with 19 bases sitting between them. The CDR3 is 17 residues long. The V gene's germline CDR1 is SGHDT and CDR2 YYEEEE. CDR3 in amino acids: CASSLRGGGFTNYGYTF. The CDR3 DNA follows: TGTGCCAGCAGCCTGAGGGGAGGGGGTTTTACTAACTATGGCTACACCTTC.

This clone was seen more than once but under ten times. V usage is TRBV30 and J usage is TRBJ1-2, with a weak D call TRBD1 (5 bases). The CDR3 extends over 11 amino acids. V lost 8 bases to trimming and J lost 7 bases, with 14 bases between them. From germline, CDR1 is GTSNPN and CDR2 SVGIG (reference sequence). CDR3 in DNA: TGTGCCCAGAGGGTCGGGGGTGGCTACACCTTC. It specifies CAQRVGGGYTF.

This clone was detected only once. V and J are TRBV19 and TRBJ2-2; 8 positions agree with TRBD2. CDR1 is LNHDA, CDR2 SQIVND, per germline (reference sequence). There are 16 residues in the CDR3. The V gene end was trimmed by 3 bases and the J gene end by 6 bases; junction bases not matched to a gene: 9. The CDR3 DNA follows: TGTGCCAGTAGTATCGGCCGGACTAGCAGATCCGGGGAGCTGTTTTTT. Protein: CASSIGRTSRSGELFF.

This chain joins TRBV7-2 and TRBJ1-1; D unclear. Germline V gene data show CDR1 as SGHTA and CDR2 as FQGNSA. Deletions cut 2 bases from V and 3 bases from J, with 7 bases between. There are 13 residues in the CDR3. The CDR3 DNA reads as TGTGCCAGCAGCTTAACTCTCTACACTGAAGCTTTCTTT. This sequence encodes CASSLTLYTEAFF.

The gene calls are TRBV7-6 and TRBJ2-1; TRBD1 agrees at 7 bases. Trimming cost V 5 bases and J 4 bases; bases outside gene matches: 8. Per germline, CDR1 SGHVS and CDR2 FNYEAQ. This CDR3 spans 15 amino acids. For the CDR3, the DNA is TGTGCCAGCAGCCTCGGGACAGTCTCTTACAATGAGCAGTTCTTC. Its protein is CASSLGTVSYNEQFF.

The chain has TRBV5-1 and TRBJ2-7, with 9 bases fitting TRBD1. This CDR3 has 15 amino acids. J gave up 2 bases and V 3 bases, and 6 bases lay outside the gene matches. The germline CDR1 and CDR2 sequences are SGHRS and YFSETQ. CDR3 sequence: CASSWGDRATYEQYF. CDR3 nucleotides: TGCGCCAGCAGCTGGGGGGACAGGGCGACCTACGAGCAGTACTTC.

J is TRBJ2-1 and V is TRBV6-6; TRBD2 agrees at 8 bases. V was clipped by 8 bases and J by 4 bases; unmatched bases: 13. This CDR3 is built from 16 residues. Germline V gene data show CDR1 as MNHNY and CDR2 as SVGAGI (reference sequence). The CDR3 reads CASGFPDGGAYNEQFF. The CDR3 nucleotides are TGTGCCAGCGGCTTCCCCGACGGGGGGGCTTACAATGAGCAGTTCTTC.

This chain links TRBV5-1 with TRBJ1-2, with a tentative D call TRBD1 (6 bases). CDR1 and CDR2 from the germline V gene are SGHRS and YFSETQ. Deletions cut 4 bases from V and 8 bases from J, with 18 bases between. The CDR3 length is 14 residues. The CDR3 DNA reads as TGCGCCAGCAGCCCTACTGCGGACAGCAAAGGCTACACCTTC. This codes for CASSPTADSKGYTF. Drawing the rest from reference TRBV5-1 and TRBJ1-2, the complete variable domain is KAGVTQTPRYLIKTRGQQVTLSCSPISGHRSVSWYQQTPGQGLQFLFEYFSETQRNKGNFPGRFSGRQFSNSRSEMNVSTLELGDSALYLCASSPTADSKGYTFGSGTRLTVV.

This clone was seen a handful of times. The chain joins TRBV6-2 or TRBV6-3 to TRBJ1-5; no reliable D call. Germline CDR1 is MNHEY and CDR2 is SVGEGT. V was trimmed by 4 bases and J by 5 bases, leaving 9 bases between them. CDR3 length: 13 residues. This chain's CDR3 is CASSSGVDQPQHF. The CDR3 DNA reads as TGTGCCAGCAGTTCCGGGGTAGATCAGCCCCAGCATTTT.

This clone came up a few times. The chain couples TRBV11-3 to TRBJ2-7, with 10 bases identical to TRBD1. CDR1 SGHNT and CDR2 YENEEA come from the germline V gene. This CDR3 has 14 residues. The V and J ends lost 4 bases and 5 bases, in that order; junction bases with no gene match: 5. The CDR3 DNA reads as TGTGCCAGCAGCTCCGGACAGGGGGTAGACGAGCAGTACGTC. As protein: CASSSGQGVDEQYV.

Only one count was recorded for this clone. The CDR3 sequence is CASKGRDVGELFF. As DNA, the CDR3 is TGCGCCAGCAAAGGGCGGGACGTCGGGGAGCTGTTTTTT. The V gene is TRBV5-1, the J gene TRBJ2-2, with D tentatively TRBD2 (6 bases). V was clipped by 6 bases and J by 7 bases, with 13 bases between them. The CDR3 totals 13 residues. Per germline, CDR1 SGHRS and CDR2 YFSETQ.

The chain carries TRBV30 and TRBJ1-5; D unresolved. Trimming removed 3 bases from V and 0 bases from J, with 15 bases in between. The germline CDR1 and CDR2 sequences are GTSNPN and SVGIG (reference sequence). This CDR3 is built from 16 residues. The CDR3 DNA reads as TGTGCCTGGAGATTTGGAGGACTCAATAGCAATCAGCCCCAGCATTTT. It translates to CAWRFGGLNSNQPQHF. Full variable domain (remainder filled in from reference TRBV30 and TRBJ1-5): SQTIHQWPATLVQPVGSPLSLECTVEGTSNPNLYWYRQAAGRGLQLLFYSVGIGQISSEVPQNLSASRPQDRQFILSSKKLLLSDSGFYLCAWRFGGLNSNQPQHFGDGTRLSIL.

The rearrangement uses TRBV3-1 (or the pseudogene TRBV3-2) and TRBJ2-1; 12 nucleotides match TRBD2. The CDR3 spans 16 residues. Per the germline V gene, CDR1 is LGHDT and CDR2 is YNNKEL (reference sequence). The junction had 10 bases not matched to a gene; V was cut back by 5 bases and J by 8 bases. DNA for the CDR3: TGTGCCAGCAGCTACCGACTAGCGGGAGCTCAAGATGAGCAGTTCTTC. It specifies CASSYRLAGAQDEQFF.

The chain uses TRBV20-1 and TRBJ2-5; D might be TRBD1 (6 bases). From germline, CDR1 is DFQATT and CDR2 SNEGSKA (reference sequence). V gave up 3 bases and J gave up 2 bases, with 13 bases separating them. The CDR3 sequence is 14 residues long. This chain's CDR3 is CSASQGTPQETQYF. The CDR3, as DNA: TGCAGTGCTAGTCAGGGGACGCCTCAAGAGACCCAGTACTTC.

The V gene is TRBV6-5, the J gene TRBJ2-7, with D perhaps matching TRBD2 (5 bases). Germline V gene lookup returns CDR1 MNHEY and CDR2 SVGAGI. CDR3 length equals 12 residues. V gave up 6 bases and J gave up 5 bases, with 11 bases separating them. Here the CDR3 DNA reads TGTGCCAGCAGCTCCGAGGGTAACGAGCAGTACTTC. Amino acids: CASSSEGNEQYF.

The chain couples TRBV19 to TRBJ2-1; 13 bases match TRBD2. The CDR3 is 19 residues long. The ends lost 3 bases at V and 0 bases at J; junction bases unmatched: 8. The germline V gene encodes CDR1 LNHDA and CDR2 SQIVND (reference sequence). The CDR3 is CASSIRLAGGPSSYNEQFF. The CDR3 bases are TGTGCCAGTAGTATCCGACTAGCGGGAGGCCCTAGCTCCTACAATGAGCAGTTCTTC.

J is TRBJ2-7 and V is TRBV4-2, with 7 bases lining up with TRBD1. The junction had 7 bases not matched to a gene; V was cut back by 0 bases and J by 5 bases. Germline CDR1 is LGHNA and CDR2 is YNFKEQ. This CDR3 comprises 15 residues. The DNA of the CDR3 is TGTGCCAGCAGCCAAGACGGACAGGTTCGCGACGAGCAGTACTTC. Its protein product is CASSQDGQVRDEQYF.

This chain uses TRBV7-2 with TRBJ2-3, with 11 bases identical to TRBD1. This CDR3 contains 15 residues. Germline loops: CDR1 SGHTA, CDR2 FQGNSA. V dropped 4 bases and J dropped 3; count of bases not matched to a gene: 3. The CDR3 loop reads CASSSGTGGTDTQYF. In DNA form, the CDR3 reads TGTGCCAGCAGCTCGGGGACAGGGGGTACAGATACGCAGTATTTT.

The V and J genes are TRBV7-2 and TRBJ2-1; D call uncertain. CDR1 is SGHTA and CDR2 is FQGNSA in the germline V gene. Between the trimmed V and J ends, which lost 3 bases and 6 bases, there was a span of 3 bases. CDR3 length equals 11 residues. This chain's CDR3 is CASSFLNEQFF. CDR3 nucleotides: TGTGCCAGCAGCTTTCTCAATGAGCAGTTCTTC.

This rearrangement joins TRBV6-6 to TRBJ2-2; a possible D gene is TRBD1 (6 bases). This CDR3 has 15 residues. The V end was cut by 8 bases, the J end by 6 bases, with 19 bases between. The germline gives CDR1 MNHNY, CDR2 SVGAGI (reference sequence). Written as DNA, the CDR3 is TGTGCCAGCGGCAGTGGCAGGGGAAGTGCCGGGGAGCTGTTTTTT. It yields the protein CASGSGRGSAGELFF.

This chain links TRBV7-3 with TRBJ2-3, with 10 positions matching TRBD2. V was clipped by 2 bases and J by 7 bases; unmatched bases: 6. CDR1 is SGHTA, CDR2 FQGTGA, per germline. The CDR3 runs to 15 residues. The CDR3 reads CASSLSSGGAYTQYF. The CDR3 region has the DNA TGTGCCAGCAGCTTATCCAGCGGGGGGGCTTATACGCAGTATTTT.

This rearrangement joins TRBV7-2 to TRBJ2-7, with a possible D match to TRBD2 (7 bases). Trimming took off 4 bases at V and 0 bases at J, with 13 bases between the two ends. CDR3 length: 15 amino acids. Germline V gives CDR1 SGHTA, CDR2 FQGNSA. CDR3 region: CASSWGGARSYEQYF. CDR3 in DNA: TGTGCCAGCAGCTGGGGGGGGGCTCGCTCCTACGAGCAGTACTTC.

J is TRBJ1-2 and V is TRBV5-1; 8 nucleotides line up with TRBD1. Germline V CDR1 and CDR2: SGHRS, YFSETQ. There are 13 residues in the CDR3. V was pared by 0 bases and J by 6 bases, with 1 base of the junction left unmatched. The CDR3 sequence is CASSLEGQDGYTF. Written as DNA, the CDR3 is TGCGCCAGCAGCTTGGAGGGACAGGATGGCTACACCTTC.

The rearrangement links TRBV5-3 to TRBJ2-7, with D possibly matching TRBD2 (5 bases). TRBV5-3 is assigned to the ORF class and has an uncertain function. The CDR3 runs 14 residues. V lost 5 bases to trimming and J lost 2 bases, with 14 bases between them. CDR3 protein: CARRTDGGTYEQYV. In DNA form, the CDR3 reads TGTGCCAGAAGGACCGACGGAGGAACCTACGAGCAGTACGTC.

The chain uses TRBV28 and TRBJ1-3; 8 bases are a match to TRBD1. J lost 2 bases, V lost 5 bases, and 5 bases had no gene match. The CDR3 runs 15 residues. Germline values: CDR1 MDHEN, CDR2 SYDVKM. The CDR3 region is CASSPIQGAGNTIYF. As DNA, the CDR3 is TGTGCCAGCAGTCCCATACAGGGGGCTGGAAACACCATATATTTT.

Comment on this clone: One end of the junction does not line up with germline, which may come from a read error. This sequence joins TRBV7-7 and TRBJ2-5, with 10 bases identical to TRBD1. CDR3 length: 15 amino acids. Germline V gene sequence: CDR1 SSHAT, CDR2 FNYEAQ (reference sequence). The DNA of the CDR3 is TGTGCTAGCAGCTTAACCGGGACAGGGGACGAGACCCAGTACTTC. This sequence encodes CASSLTGTGDETQYF.

The genes are TRBV7-2 and TRBJ2-3, with D possibly matching TRBD2 (6 bases). Trimming shortened V by 2 bases and J by 7 bases, and 25 bases separated the two germline ends. Germline V gene lookup returns CDR1 SGHTA and CDR2 FQGNSA. The CDR3 is made up of 18 amino acids. The DNA of the CDR3 is TGTGCCAGCAGCTTAAGGACGGAAGCGGGCCCTGGTCCCCATACGCAGTATTTT. Amino acids: CASSLRTEAGPGPHTQYF.